The 26 T cell receptor beta chains listed next were all sequenced from one sample in a study of response to subunit inactivated influenza vaccine (dated by TCRdb to the late 2010s). The library came from RT-PCR. This sample was sequenced with an Illumina HiSeq 2500. TCRdb itself trimmed the public reads at Q25 with fastp, ran MiXCR and retained productive beta chains. Each entry is one CDR3 protein sequence, shown with its most common DNA and genes. Across this sample there are about 700,000 distinct CDR3 sequences, with about 15% seen only once. The top ten constitute 5.5% to 8% of the sample. Sequencing used PBMCs from blood, obtained 14 to 15 days before vaccination. The receptors here all came from a man aged 50-60 years who received an inactivated influenza vaccine. Donor details come from another sample of the same person, matched by shared clones.

This clonotype was seen a few times. V usage is TRBV6-5 and J usage is TRBJ2-7, with 8 bases lining up with TRBD1. Germline assignment: CDR1 MNHEY and CDR2 SVGAGI. Trimming cost V 3 bases and J 2 bases; bases outside gene matches: 3. The CDR3 runs to 14 residues. The CDR3 sequence is CASSYWDRTYEQYF. For the CDR3, the DNA is TGTGCCAGCAGTTATTGGGACAGGACCTACGAGCAGTACTTC.

This clonotype was detected ten times or more. The rearrangement joins TRBV6-2 or TRBV6-3 to TRBJ2-6, with no clear D. Germline lookup yields CDR1 MNHEY and CDR2 SVGEGT. The V and J ends lost 6 bases and 1 base respectively, with 7 bases between them. CDR3 length: 14 residues. Here the CDR3 DNA reads TGTGCCAGCAGATCGGTATCTGGGGCCAACGTCCTGACTTTC. Amino acids: CASRSVSGANVLTF.

This clonotype was counted at least ten times. V is TRBV29-1 and J is TRBJ1-5; weak D call: TRBD1 (5 bases). This CDR3 is built from 14 residues. The ends were cut back, 4 bases at V and 5 bases at J, with 15 bases in the middle. Germline CDR1 reads SQVTM; CDR2 reads ANQGSEA. CDR3 DNA: TGCAGCGTTGGAAGTTCGGGGCCGGATCAGCCCCAGCATTTT. This codes for CSVGSSGPDQPQHF.

This clonotype was counted at least ten times. J is TRBJ1-4 and V is TRBV15, with D uncertain. Germline assignment: CDR1 LNHNV and CDR2 YYDKDF (reference sequence). The CDR3 extends over 12 amino acids. V was cut by 0 bases and J by 10 bases, with 6 bases left in between. The CDR3 here is CATSRDVGKLFF. The CDR3 DNA reads TGTGCCACCAGCAGAGACGTGGGAAAACTGTTTTTT.

Only a few counts were recorded for this clonotype. The rearrangement links TRBV20-1 to TRBJ2-7; D is unresolved. There are 13 residues in the CDR3. CDR1 is DFQATT and CDR2 is SNEGSKA in the germline V gene (reference sequence). V lost 0 bases and J 0 bases, leaving 6 bases between the germline ends. Written as DNA, the CDR3 is TGCAGTGCTAGAGAGGCTAGCTCCTACGAGCAGTACTTC. Protein product: CSAREASSYEQYF.

This clonotype showed up just a few times. This chain uses TRBV7-2 with TRBJ2-7; 15 bases fit TRBD2. Germline lookup yields CDR1 SGHTA and CDR2 FQGNSA. The V gene end was trimmed by 6 bases and the J gene end by 7 bases; junction bases not matched to a gene: 13. The CDR3 is made up of 17 amino acids. CDR3 sequence reads: CASSEQVGLAGGQEQYF. In DNA, the CDR3 is TGTGCCAGCAGTGAACAAGTAGGACTAGCGGGGGGGCAAGAGCAGTACTTC.

This clonotype came up a few times. The rearrangement joins TRBV11-2 to TRBJ2-3, with 8 bases identical to TRBD1. Trimming took 5 bases from V and 2 from J; bases not matched to a gene: 6. The CDR3 runs 15 residues. CDR1 and CDR2 from the germline V gene are SGHAT and FQNNGV. The CDR3 sequence is CASSDGQGFTDTQYF. Here the CDR3 DNA reads TGTGCCAGCAGCGACGGACAGGGCTTCACAGATACGCAGTATTTT.

This clonotype was observed a handful of times. The V and J genes are TRBV6-2 or TRBV6-3 and TRBJ2-1, with D unresolved. Germline assignment: CDR1 MNHEY and CDR2 SVGEGT. V lost 0 bases, J lost 4 bases, and 13 bases lay in between. There are 16 residues in the CDR3. The CDR3 sequence: CASSYSRIATYNEQFF. The CDR3 DNA is TGTGCCAGCAGTTACTCAAGGATCGCGACTTACAATGAGCAGTTCTTC.

The chain couples TRBV11-2 to TRBJ2-1, with 10 bases lining up with TRBD2. Germline assignment: CDR1 SGHAT and CDR2 FQNNGV. The CDR3 is 13 residues long. Germline trimming cut 9 bases from V and 8 bases from J; bases unmatched to any gene: 7. CDR3 nucleotides: TGTGCCAGTGTGGGACTAGCGAGTTATGAGCAGTTCTTC. This translates into CASVGLASYEQFF.

CDR3 nucleotide sequence: TGTGCCAGCAGCTTAGTAGCGGGAGACTTGGAGACCCAGTACTTC. Residues: CASSLVAGDLETQYF. This chain uses TRBV7-2 with TRBJ2-5; TRBD2 aligns across 9 bases. Per germline, CDR1 SGHTA and CDR2 FQGNSA. There are 15 residues in the CDR3. Trimming took 1 base from V and 5 from J; bases not matched to a gene: 5.

This clonotype was picked up a small number of times. The chain recombines TRBV19 with TRBJ2-5, with D hard to call. Trimming cost V 6 bases and J 4 bases, with 15 bases left between them. The CDR3 is 14 residues long. Germline CDR1 and CDR2: LNHDA and SQIVND (reference sequence). The CDR3 is CASRLGMSVETQYF. The CDR3 nucleotides are TGTGCCAGTAGACTGGGAATGTCAGTAGAGACCCAGTACTTC.

The chain uses TRBV4-1 and TRBJ2-5; D is ambiguous. This CDR3 region has 20 residues. Germline-derived CDR1 and CDR2 are MGHRA and YSYEKL. Trimming took 1 base from V and 2 from J, leaving 26 bases between them. The CDR3 loop is CASSQVGLGFARLGQETQYF. The DNA of the CDR3 is TGCGCCAGCAGCCAAGTTGGTCTCGGGTTTGCTCGCTTAGGGCAAGAGACCCAGTACTTC.

This clonotype was picked up a small number of times. CDR3 protein: CSGAGQRNTEAFF. DNA of the CDR3: TGCAGCGGTGCGGGACAGCGGAACACTGAAGCTTTCTTT. The V and J genes are TRBV29-1 and TRBJ1-1; 7 bases are a match to TRBD1. The CDR3 consists of 13 residues. The V and J ends lost 7 bases and 1 base, in that order; junction bases with no gene match: 6. The V gene's germline CDR1 is SQVTM and CDR2 ANQGSEA. Using reference TRBV29-1 and TRBJ1-1 for the parts outside the CDR3, the full variable domain is SAVISQKPSRDICQRGTSLTIQCQVDSQVTMMFWYRQQPGQSLTLIATANQGSEATYESGFVIDKFPISRPNLTFSTLTVSNMSPEDSSIYLCSGAGQRNTEAFFGQGTRLTVV.

The chain combines TRBV7-2 with TRBJ2-1, with TRBD2 matching over 12 bases. The CDR3 runs to 15 residues. Germline loops: CDR1 SGHTA, CDR2 FQGNSA. The ends lost 5 bases at V and 12 bases at J; junction bases unmatched: 11. In nucleotides, the CDR3 is TGTGCCAGCAGCCTGACTAGCGGGGGTTCAAGGGGGCAGTTCTTC. Translating gives CASSLTSGGSRGQFF.

This chain joins TRBV6-1 and TRBJ2-6; perhaps TRBD1 as D (6 bases). Trimming removed 7 bases at V and 0 bases at J, with 19 bases between. This CDR3 region has 18 residues. Germline V CDR1 and CDR2: MNHNS, SASEGT. The chain's CDR3 is CASTQPKQGNSGANVLTF. The CDR3 region has the DNA TGTGCCAGCACCCAGCCGAAACAGGGAAACTCTGGGGCCAACGTCCTGACTTTC.

The chain uses TRBV4-1 and TRBJ2-5; D perhaps matches TRBD2 (5 bases). Trimming left V 6 bases short and J 2 bases short, with 16 bases between. This CDR3 is built from 15 residues. Germline V lookup: CDR1 MGHRA, CDR2 YSYEKL. CDR3 nucleotide sequence: TGCGCCAGCAGTAGCGAGGCCACTGGGCAAGAGACCCAGTACTTC. Its translation: CASSSEATGQETQYF.

V and J are TRBV6-2 or TRBV6-3 and TRBJ2-2; 7 nucleotides line up with TRBD2. Per germline, CDR1 MNHEY and CDR2 SVGEGT. The length of the CDR3 is 14 residues. With 6 bases clipped from V and 4 bases from J, the junction kept 5 bases outside the gene matches. CDR3 DNA: TGTGCCAGCAGCCTCTGGGGGGGCACCGGGGAGCTGTTTTTT. This gives the protein CASSLWGGTGELFF.

This sequence joins TRBV6-2 or TRBV6-3 and TRBJ2-2, with D maybe TRBD2 (7 bases). The germline CDR1 and CDR2 sequences are MNHEY and SVGEGT. The CDR3 runs to 14 residues. The germline V and J ends were trimmed by 7 bases and 5 bases, with 14 bases remaining between them. CDR3 sequence (DNA): TGTGCCAGCAATTGGGGGGGCGCGACCGGGGAGCTGTTTTTT. Protein sequence: CASNWGGATGELFF.

This clonotype has only a few counts. The J gene is TRBJ2-2, the V gene TRBV20-1, with D unresolved. From germline, CDR1 is DFQATT and CDR2 SNEGSKA (reference sequence). CDR3 length equals 13 residues. Trimming pared 2 bases from V and 2 bases from J, leaving 6 bases between. The CDR3 region has the DNA TGCAGTGCTAGAACTAAAAACACCGGGGAGCTGTTTTTT. Its translation is CSARTKNTGELFF.

This clonotype occurred many times. The genes are TRBV20-1 and TRBJ2-7; 10 nucleotides agree with TRBD1. Germline values: CDR1 DFQATT, CDR2 SNEGSKA (reference sequence). This CDR3 has 13 residues. The trim removed 6 bases at V and 4 bases at J, leaving 6 bases unmatched. CDR3 in amino acids: CSAPGQGIYEQYF. CDR3 nucleotide sequence: TGCAGTGCCCCGGGACAGGGGATATACGAGCAGTACTTC.

The J gene is TRBJ2-5, the V gene TRBV29-1; D tentatively fits TRBD1 or TRBD2 (5 bases each). The germline V gene has CDR1 SQVTM and CDR2 ANQGSEA. CDR3 length: 13 amino acids. Trimming removed 4 bases at V and 0 bases at J, with 9 bases between. This CDR3 is CSVAGPYQETQYF. The CDR3 DNA follows: TGCAGCGTTGCGGGACCGTACCAAGAGACCCAGTACTTC.

The table lists this clonotype with a few counts. The chain couples TRBV10-3 to TRBJ2-3; tentatively, D is TRBD2 (5 bases). The V end was cut by 2 bases, the J end by 4 bases, with 10 bases between. The CDR3 has 14 residues. In germline, CDR1 is ENHRY, CDR2 SYGVKD. Here the CDR3 DNA reads TGTGCCATCAGTGAGGGAGGTCGCGCAGATACGCAGTATTTT. Translated, it gives CAISEGGRADTQYF.

This clonotype turned up a few times. This rearrangement joins TRBV5-1 to TRBJ1-1; D ambiguous. Trimming pared 4 bases from V and 8 bases from J, leaving 15 bases between. The CDR3 runs 13 residues. Germline values: CDR1 SGHRS, CDR2 YFSETQ. CDR3 amino acids: CASSPWAGLEAFF. The DNA of the CDR3 is TGCGCCAGCAGCCCATGGGCAGGCCTGGAAGCTTTCTTT. The variable domain in full, completed from reference TRBV5-1 and TRBJ1-1, reads KAGVTQTPRYLIKTRGQQVTLSCSPISGHRSVSWYQQTPGQGLQFLFEYFSETQRNKGNFPGRFSGRQFSNSRSEMNVSTLELGDSALYLCASSPWAGLEAFFGQGTRLTVV.

This clonotype was counted a few times. This sequence joins TRBV28 and TRBJ1-1; D possibly corresponds to TRBD1 (6 bases). Germline CDR1 MDHEN, CDR2 SYDVKM. The length of the CDR3 is 11 residues. The V end lost 5 bases, the J end lost 12 bases, and 13 bases lay between the germline ends. The CDR3 DNA is TGTGCCAGCAGTATAACAGGGAGGCCTTTCTTT. It specifies CASSITGRPFF. Together with reference TRBV28 and TRBJ1-1, the CDR3 gives the full variable domain: DVKVTQSSRYLVKRTGEKVFLECVQDMDHENMFWYRQDPGLGLRLIYFSYDVKMKEKGDIPEGYSVSREKKERFSLILESASTNQTSMYLCASSITGRPFFGQGTRLTVV.

This clonotype was seen ten or more times. The chain employs TRBV9 and TRBJ2-2; D call uncertain. Germline V gene lookup returns CDR1 SGDLS and CDR2 YYNGEE. This CDR3 is 11 amino acids long. The V end was cut by 3 bases, the J end by 6 bases, with 3 bases between. CDR3 loop: CASSEPGELFF. In DNA form, the CDR3 reads TGTGCCAGCAGCGAACCCGGGGAGCTGTTTTTT.

The sample holds many counts of this clonotype. The V call is TRBV28, the J call TRBJ2-1; D unclear. Germline lookup yields CDR1 MDHEN and CDR2 SYDVKM. V shed 2 bases and J shed 0 bases, with 8 bases lying between them. The CDR3 spans 15 residues. CDR3 amino acids: CASSLSSSSYNEQFF. For the CDR3, the DNA is TGTGCCAGCAGTTTAAGCTCTAGCTCCTACAATGAGCAGTTCTTC. The full variable domain, rest sourced from reference TRBV28 and TRBJ2-1, is DVKVTQSSRYLVKRTGEKVFLECVQDMDHENMFWYRQDPGLGLRLIYFSYDVKMKEKGDIPEGYSVSREKKERFSLILESASTNQTSMYLCASSLSSSSYNEQFFGPGTRLTVL.